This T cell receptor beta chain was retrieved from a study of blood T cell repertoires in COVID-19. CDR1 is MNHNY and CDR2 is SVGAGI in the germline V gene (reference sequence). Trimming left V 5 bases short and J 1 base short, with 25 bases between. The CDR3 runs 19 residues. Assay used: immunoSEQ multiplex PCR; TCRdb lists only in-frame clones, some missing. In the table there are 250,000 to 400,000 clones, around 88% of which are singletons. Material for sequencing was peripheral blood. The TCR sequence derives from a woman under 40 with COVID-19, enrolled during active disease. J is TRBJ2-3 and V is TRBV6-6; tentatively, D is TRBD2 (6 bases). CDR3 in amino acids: CASSPGLAGRFTGTDTQYF. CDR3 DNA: TGTGCCAGCAGTCCTGGGCTTGCGGGGAGATTTACAGGCACAGATACGCAGTATTTT.